In this sample, the clone carrying this T cell receptor beta chain turned up many times. Its antigen is unidentified. These data come from a study of breast tumors, draining lymph nodes, adjacent tissues. The study's findings and limits: Tumor repertoires ranked between lymph nodes and nontumor tissue in diversity, with V and J gene preferences. That most tumor T cells come from lymph nodes remained unproven.

The CDR3 totals 14 residues. V was shortened by 0 bases and J by 7 bases, with 13 bases between the two germline ends. From germline, CDR1 is DFQATT and CDR2 SNEGSKA (reference sequence). The lymph nodes were axillary draining lymph nodes from breast cancer patients. TCRdb itself ran the multiplex PCR reads through MiXCR, one entry per CDR3 protein. The table lists more than 200,000 distinct CDR3 sequences, around 32% of them singletons. This clonotype originated in a female donor with breast cancer. Some clones in this sample may be carry-over from other donors' samples. This sequence joins TRBV20-1 and TRBJ1-5, with a tentative D call TRBD1 (6 bases). Sequenced: axillary lymph node tissue. CDR3 sequence reads: CSARDPGARQPQHF. In DNA form, the CDR3 reads TGCAGTGCTAGAGATCCAGGGGCGCGGCAGCCCCAGCATTTT.